Presented here are 13 T cell receptor beta chains from one specimen sequenced in a study of cytomegalovirus exposure and HLA in healthy donors. The primer mix had 60 Vbeta and 13 Jbeta primers. The repertoire was sequenced with immunoSEQ multiplex PCR; TCRdb's copy has only in-frame clones and lacks some. This sample contains about 120,000 clones. Sequences were obtained from PBMCs. These receptors all come from a man aged 25 to 40 in good health and CMV-seronegative.

The J gene is TRBJ1-4, the V gene TRBV10-3, with a possible D match to TRBD1 (5 bases). CDR1 is ENHRY and CDR2 is SYGVKD in the germline V gene. The CDR3 has 15 residues. Trimming left V 1 base short and J 2 bases short, with 8 bases between. In nucleotides, the CDR3 is TGTGCCATCAGTGAGTTGCAGGGCACTAATGAAAAACTGTTTTTT. Encoded protein: CAISELQGTNEKLFF.

The chain joins TRBV27 to TRBJ2-1; 8 bases agree with TRBD1. The germline V gene has CDR1 MNHEY and CDR2 SMNVEV (reference sequence). V trimming: 5 bases; J trimming: 8 bases; junction bases outside the gene matches: 2. The CDR3 is 12 residues long. The CDR3 loop is CASSGTGHEQFF. CDR3 sequence (DNA): TGTGCCAGCAGTGGGACAGGCCATGAGCAGTTCTTC.

V gene TRBV5-4 combines with J gene TRBJ2-5; D unclear. The CDR3 has 13 residues. Germline CDR1 and CDR2: SGHNT and YYREEE (reference sequence). Deletions cut 3 bases from V and 4 bases from J, with 10 bases between. CDR3 residues: CASSYPNRETQYF. In DNA, the CDR3 is TGTGCCAGCAGCTACCCGAACAGAGAGACCCAGTACTTC.

The chain recombines TRBV2 with TRBJ1-5; D might be TRBD1 (6 bases). V lost 5 bases, J lost 3 bases, and 11 bases lay in between. Per germline, CDR1 SNHLY and CDR2 FYNNEI. The CDR3 covers 14 residues. Written as DNA, the CDR3 is TGTGCCAGCAGTCAAGGACAGAACAATCAGCCCCAGCATTTT. Translating gives CASSQGQNNQPQHF.

The chain has TRBV5-1 and TRBJ1-1; D might be TRBD1 (5 bases). V was clipped by 4 bases and J by 1 base, with 8 bases between them. The CDR3 has 13 residues. Germline V gene data show CDR1 as SGHRS and CDR2 as YFSETQ. The CDR3 spells CASSQGGNTEAFF. CDR3 DNA: TGCGCCAGCAGCCAGGGAGGGAACACTGAAGCTTTCTTT. Full variable domain (missing parts from reference TRBV5-1 and TRBJ1-1): KAGVTQTPRYLIKTRGQQVTLSCSPISGHRSVSWYQQTPGQGLQFLFEYFSETQRNKGNFPGRFSGRQFSNSRSEMNVSTLELGDSALYLCASSQGGNTEAFFGQGTRLTVV.

The V call is TRBV5-1, the J call TRBJ2-1; the match to TRBD1 covers 7 bases. J lost 7 bases, V lost 0 bases, and 4 bases had no gene match. The CDR3 has 14 amino acids. Per the germline V gene, CDR1 is SGHRS and CDR2 is YFSETQ. CDR3 in DNA: TGCGCCAGCAGCTTGGACAGGGGCTGGAATGAGCAGTTCTTC. This translates into CASSLDRGWNEQFF.

V is TRBV6-1 and J is TRBJ1-2; no definite D call. Looked up from germline, CDR1 is MNHNS and CDR2 is SASEGT. This CDR3 spans 15 amino acids. With 1 base removed from V and 4 bases from J, the gap between germline ends came to 13 bases. CDR3 region: CASSEDIWQAYGYTF. The CDR3, as DNA: TGTGCCAGCAGTGAAGACATATGGCAGGCCTATGGCTACACCTTC.

This chain joins TRBV6-5 and TRBJ2-7; tentative D call: TRBD1 (5 bases). The CDR3 consists of 12 residues. V lost 4 bases and J 3 bases, leaving 7 bases between the germline ends. CDR1 and CDR2 from the germline V gene are MNHEY and SVGAGI. The CDR3 spells CASSSDNYEQYF. The CDR3, as DNA: TGTGCCAGCAGTTCGGACAACTACGAGCAGTACTTC.

The chain is built from TRBV6-5 and TRBJ1-6; 9 bases align to TRBD1. J lost 9 bases, V lost 2 bases, and 5 bases had no gene match. This CDR3 has 15 residues. Germline V gene sequence: CDR1 MNHEY, CDR2 SVGAGI. For the CDR3, the DNA is TGTGCCAGCAGTTACGACGGACAGGGGAGTTCACCCCTCCACTTT. Its protein is CASSYDGQGSSPLHF.

The V gene is TRBV6-5, the J gene TRBJ1-3; the D gene is possibly TRBD1 (5 bases). The CDR3 contains 15 residues. The V end was cut by 6 bases, the J end by 0 bases, with 12 bases between. Germline values: CDR1 MNHEY, CDR2 SVGAGI. In DNA, the CDR3 is TGTGCCAGCAGGTCCCCAGGGAACTCTGGAAACACCATATATTTT. It is translated as CASRSPGNSGNTIYF.

The V call is TRBV13, the J call TRBJ1-5; no firm D call. Germline-derived CDR1 and CDR2 are PRHDT and FYEKMQ (reference sequence). The V end was cut by 5 bases, the J end by 6 bases, with 8 bases between. This CDR3 contains 12 residues. Here the CDR3 DNA reads TGTGCCAGCAGCCACCGGGGTCAGCCCCAGCATTTT. Translation: CASSHRGQPQHF.

The chain links TRBV18 to TRBJ2-2; 7 nucleotides align to TRBD1. The V gene's germline CDR1 is KGHSH and CDR2 LQKENI. V dropped 3 bases and J dropped 4; count of bases not matched to a gene: 8. The CDR3 spans 16 residues. The CDR3 region has the DNA TGTGCCAGCTCACCCCCGACAGGGTATCTCACCGGGGAGCTGTTTTTT. It encodes CASSPPTGYLTGELFF. Full variable domain (remainder filled in from reference TRBV18 and TRBJ2-2): NAGVMQNPRHLVRRRGQEARLRCSPMKGHSHVYWYRQLPEEGLKFMVYLQKENIIDESGMPKERFSAEFPKEGPSILRIQQVVRGDSAAYFCASSPPTGYLTGELFFGEGSRLTVL.

V is TRBV28 and J is TRBJ1-2, with TRBD1 as a possible D gene (6 bases). Germline assignment: CDR1 MDHEN and CDR2 SYDVKM. This CDR3 comprises 12 residues. V was shortened by 8 bases and J by 8 bases, with 15 bases between the two germline ends. The CDR3 coding sequence is TGTGCCAGCCGACAGACAGGACGGGGCTACACCTTC. Translating it yields CASRQTGRGYTF.